This TCR beta chain was obtained from a study of neurological immune-mediated disorders. This clonotype has a count of ten or more. Its target is not known. Overall study results and limits: A possible signature was seen in one related-CDR3 cluster, into which phylogenetic grouping placed the repertoires of 18 of 34 multiple sclerosis patients. Sharing of CDR3 amino acid sequences among expanded clones across subjects was absent, suggesting private repertoires in all groups.

Synthesis of cDNA was performed by 5'RACE using 10-nucleotide random UMIs. A single run covered 15-18 subjects with over 200 million TCR-beta sequences. In TCRdb, the 5' RACE reads were re-called with MiXCR into one record per CDR3 protein. This sample has 65,000 to 90,000 distinct CDR3 sequences, with around 3% found just once. Germline-derived CDR1 and CDR2 are KGHDR and SFDVKD. The CDR3 runs 17 residues. V lost 3 bases, J lost 0 bases, and 14 bases lay in between. The V call is TRBV24-1, the J call TRBJ2-1; TRBD2 might be the D (6 bases). The TCR originated in a woman aged 45-65 years with multiple sclerosis. Material for sequencing was PBMCs. The CDR3: CATSDPPDGSSYNEQFF. In nucleotides, the CDR3 is TGTGCCACCAGTGATCCGCCCGACGGGAGCTCCTACAATGAGCAGTTCTTC.